These 19 T cell receptor beta chains were sequenced from one sample in a study of blood T cells in healthy people across ages (dated by TCRdb to the mid-2010s). The library was prepared using 5' RACE. The run used an Illumina HiSeq 2500. The second PCR ran for roughly 6 to 11 cycles and used a J-beta primer mix along with a sample-barcoded 5' primer. TCRdb handled the public reads itself, with Q25 trimming in fastp and clone calling in MiXCR, and kept productive beta chains. CDR3 protein sequences are deduplicated, and each keeps its most common genes and DNA. Present in this sample are approximately 850,000 distinct CDR3 sequences, roughly 60% of which were seen just once. The ten largest account for around 22% of the sample. The sample taken for sequencing was blood. These TCRs come from a man aged 30 to 45 in good health.

The chain uses TRBV5-6 and TRBJ2-5, with a weak D call TRBD2 (5 bases). Per germline, CDR1 SGHDT and CDR2 YYEEEE. V was clipped by 4 bases and J by 4 bases, with 11 bases between them. CDR3 length: 13 amino acids. CDR3 DNA sequence: TGTGCCAGCAGCGCTACAGAGGGAGAGACCCAGTACTTC. Its protein product is CASSATEGETQYF.

V usage is TRBV27 and J usage is TRBJ2-1; D unclear. This CDR3 region has 13 residues. The germline CDR1 and CDR2 sequences are MNHEY and SMNVEV (reference sequence). Deletions cut 0 bases from V and 7 bases from J, with 7 bases between. Written as DNA, the CDR3 is TGTGCCAGCAGTTTATCTCTATTAAATGAGCAGTTCTTC. It specifies CASSLSLLNEQFF.

V is TRBV20-1 and J is TRBJ2-1, with D perhaps assigned TRBD1 or TRBD2 (5 bases each). The DNA matches TRBJ2-7 better at its end, which makes the J call doubtful. The CDR3 runs 15 residues. Per germline, CDR1 DFQATT and CDR2 SNEGSKA (reference sequence). The CDR3 coding sequence is TGCAGTGCTAGTTCGGTGGTGGACTCCAAGGGGGAGCAGTACTTC. The encoded protein is CSASSVVDSKGEQYF.

The rearrangement joins TRBV28 to TRBJ2-7, with 8 positions matching TRBD2. V lost 7 bases and J lost 3; bases outside the gene matches: 8. This CDR3 is 14 amino acids long. Germline V lookup: CDR1 MDHEN, CDR2 SYDVKM. CDR3 coding DNA: TGTGCCAGCACAGTAACTAGCGGATACTACGAGCAGTACTTC. It translates to CASTVTSGYYEQYF.

This chain connects TRBV20-1 to TRBJ2-1; D gene uncertain. V was cut by 6 bases and J by 7 bases, with 4 bases left in between. In germline, CDR1 is DFQATT, CDR2 SNEGSKA (reference sequence). The length of the CDR3 is 9 residues. The CDR3 loop reads CSALNEQFF. The CDR3 DNA is TGCAGTGCACTTAATGAGCAGTTCTTC.

V is TRBV25-1 and J is TRBJ1-5, with 7 bases that match TRBD1. Per germline, CDR1 MGHDK and CDR2 SYGVNS. The CDR3 is 14 amino acids. V dropped 4 bases and J dropped 5; count of bases not matched to a gene: 5. CDR3 amino acids: CASSGTGADQPQHF. The CDR3, as DNA: TGTGCCAGCAGTGGCACAGGGGCGGATCAGCCCCAGCATTTT.

This clonotype was picked up one time. J is TRBJ2-1 and V is TRBV4-3; 8 bases fit TRBD1. After removal of 0 bases from V and 10 bases from J, the junction contained 11 bases not matched to a gene. Germline lookup yields CDR1 LGHNA and CDR2 YSLEER. The CDR3 spans 16 residues. CDR3 residues: CASSQDEGAGGYEQFF. DNA for the CDR3: TGCGCCAGCAGCCAAGATGAGGGGGCAGGGGGCTACGAGCAGTTCTTC.

V and J are TRBV29-1 and TRBJ2-5; 8 bases are a match to TRBD2. Germline CDR1 reads SQVTM; CDR2 reads ANQGSEA. This CDR3 spans 15 amino acids. The CDR3 loop is CGYGLRSGGQETQYF. The CDR3 bases are TGCGGCTACGGACTCAGAAGCGGGGGACAAGAGACCCAGTACTTC.

As DNA, the CDR3 is TGCGCCAGCAGTCCCTGTGGGGAGACCCAGTACTTC. Protein product: CASSPCGETQYF. V gene TRBV5-1 combines with J gene TRBJ2-5; D is unresolved. CDR1 is SGHRS, CDR2 YFSETQ, per germline. Trimming shortened V by 5 bases and J by 5 bases, and 10 bases separated the two germline ends. The CDR3 is 12 residues long.

The chain carries TRBV25-1 and TRBJ1-1; TRBD1 matches 11 bases. V lost 8 bases to trimming and J lost 3 bases; unmatched junction nucleotides: 5. The CDR3 has 14 amino acids. Germline-derived CDR1 and CDR2 are MGHDK and SYGVNS. Here the CDR3 reads CASGGQGADTEAFF. The CDR3 nucleotides read TGTGCCAGCGGAGGACAGGGGGCGGACACTGAAGCTTTCTTT.

The rearrangement links TRBV29-1 to TRBJ2-7; 9 positions agree with TRBD2. The J segment lost 0 bases and the V segment lost 2 bases, leaving 5 bases of the junction unmatched. The CDR3 has 15 amino acids. Per the germline V gene, CDR1 is SQVTM and CDR2 is ANQGSEA. The CDR3 sequence is CSVELAGLSSYEQYF. CDR3 in DNA: TGCAGCGTTGAACTAGCGGGACTCAGCTCCTACGAGCAGTACTTC.

The chain links TRBV7-2 to TRBJ2-7, with D maybe TRBD1 (5 bases). CDR3 size: 14 residues. The V gene lost 4 bases and the J gene lost 1 base, with 11 bases spanning the gap. Germline values: CDR1 SGHTA, CDR2 FQGNSA. The CDR3 sequence: CASSSLRVSYEQYF. CDR3 DNA: TGTGCCAGCAGCTCACTCAGGGTTTCCTACGAGCAGTACTTC.

This chain joins TRBV20-1 and TRBJ2-7; tentative D call: TRBD1 (6 bases). The CDR3 sequence is 11 residues long. Trimming shortened V by 6 bases and J by 7 bases, and 13 bases separated the two germline ends. Per germline, CDR1 DFQATT and CDR2 SNEGSKA (reference sequence). CDR3 sequence reads: CSATGFNEQYF. In nucleotides, the CDR3 is TGCAGTGCAACAGGGTTCAATGAGCAGTACTTC.

The gene calls are TRBV6-2 or TRBV6-3 and TRBJ2-5, with TRBD2 matching over 7 bases. CDR3 length equals 16 residues. The V gene's germline CDR1 is MNHEY and CDR2 SVGEGT. V lost 5 bases and J lost 1; bases outside the gene matches: 10. The CDR3 DNA is TGTGCCAGCAGTCCCTCCGGGAGGCAGCCCCAAGAGACCCAGTACTTC. This gives the protein CASSPSGRQPQETQYF.

This clonotype was recorded a few times. The chain links TRBV10-3 to TRBJ2-7; 7 nucleotides line up with TRBD1. J lost 0 bases, V lost 10 bases, and 6 bases had no gene match. The CDR3 is 13 amino acids. The germline V gene has CDR1 ENHRY and CDR2 SYGVKD. The CDR3 loop reads CATSGTDSYEQYF. The CDR3 bases are TGTGCCACCTCCGGGACAGACTCCTACGAGCAGTACTTC.

This sequence joins TRBV29-1 and TRBJ1-1; 9 bases align to TRBD1. The germline V gene has CDR1 SQVTM and CDR2 ANQGSEA. This CDR3 contains 14 residues. V was pared by 5 bases and J by 1 base, with 5 bases of the junction left unmatched. CDR3 protein: CSVYGQGRNTEAFF. The CDR3 nucleotides are TGCAGCGTTTATGGACAGGGGAGGAACACTGAAGCTTTCTTT.

The CDR3, as DNA: TGCAGTGCAACAAGCGGGAGGCGGGCAGATACGCAGTATTTT. This gives the protein CSATSGRRADTQYF. The chain recombines TRBV20-1 with TRBJ2-3; 9 bases are shared with TRBD2. This CDR3 comprises 14 residues. The V gene end was trimmed by 6 bases and the J gene end by 4 bases; junction bases not matched to a gene: 8. Germline CDR1 DFQATT, CDR2 SNEGSKA (reference sequence).

This chain joins TRBV20-1 and TRBJ2-1; 12 nucleotides align to TRBD2. Germline loops: CDR1 DFQATT, CDR2 SNEGSKA (reference sequence). V was clipped by 7 bases and J by 8 bases; unmatched bases: 6. The CDR3 is 13 residues long. DNA for the CDR3: TGCAGTGAAAGGACTAGCGGGATACATGAGCAGTTCTTC. Residues: CSERTSGIHEQFF.

This clonotype was counted only a few times. V and J are TRBV25-1 and TRBJ1-4, with a possible D match to TRBD1 (5 bases). CDR3 size: 15 residues. Germline V gene lookup returns CDR1 MGHDK and CDR2 SYGVNS. V dropped 3 bases and J dropped 7 bases, with 15 bases sitting between them. The CDR3 bases are TGTGCCAGCAGTGAGCTGGATCGGGACGGTGAAAAACTGTTTTTT. Protein product: CASSELDRDGEKLFF.